What follows describes a single T cell receptor beta chain. Its antigen is unidentified. Germline CDR1 reads LGHNA; CDR2 reads YNFKEQ. The CDR3 runs to 15 residues. Trimming took 1 base from V and 1 from J, leaving 10 bases between them. Clones were sequenced by immunoSEQ multiplex PCR, and TCRdb holds only the in-frame ones, with some missing. The table has 110,000 or so clones, about 90% seen once. This sample stems from a study of T cell responses to AZD1222 COVID-19 vaccine. Second doses at about 4 or about 12 weeks were pooled. Findings of the study overall: Seropositive AZD1222 recipients at baseline numbered only 6 or 7. Nearly half of spike-specific TCRs reportedly target variant regions that are unmutated in the B.1.351 and B.1.1.7 variants. Spike-wide coverage was observed for vaccine-associated CD4 TCRs, with dominant responses at 160-218 and 743-854.

V gene TRBV4-2 combines with J gene TRBJ1-1; no definite D call. The input for sequencing was peripheral blood, taken 28 days after the second AZD1222 dose. This clonotype was sampled from an adult who received the AZD1222 COVID-19 vaccine. DNA of the CDR3: TGTGCCAGCAGCCAAGTCCAGACCGGGAACACTGAAGCTTTCTTT. This gives the protein CASSQVQTGNTEAFF.